The clone carrying this T cell receptor (beta chain) was counted many times. The data were obtained in a study of CD8+CD57+ T cells in acquired aplastic anemia. Overall study context: The DNA of sorted CD4+ and CD8+ cells averaged around 3.2 ug.

Genomic DNA, serving as template, underwent TCR beta VDJ and CDR3 profiling. TCRdb reanalysed the reads using MiXCR and keeps one entry per CDR3 protein. Of approximately 120,000 distinct CDR3 sequences listed, over 30% are singletons. CD8+CD57+ cell expansion had been shown by flow cytometry in patients chosen for sequencing. Blood came from patients not yet given any therapy. The CDR3 spans 16 residues. V was pared by 0 bases and J by 2 bases, with 14 bases between. CDR1 and CDR2 from the germline V gene are LGHNA and YSLEER. The TCR sequence derives from a human donor with aplastic anemia. The genes are TRBV4-3 and TRBJ2-7, with D perhaps TRBD1 (5 bases). Sequenced sample: sorted CD4+, CD8+, or CD8+CD57+ T cells (not recorded which) from PBMCs. Here the CDR3 reads CASSQDGPGKTYEQYF. The CDR3 DNA follows: TGCGCCAGCAGCCAAGATGGGCCAGGGAAGACCTACGAGCAGTACTTC.